Following are 32 T cell receptor beta chains from one sample sequenced in a study of preoperative IRX-2 immunotherapy in early breast cancer. Sequenced by immunoSEQ multiplex PCR; TCRdb stores in-frame clones only, minus some. Among 34,000 or so clones listed, about four fifths were seen once. Specified treatment: preoperative locoregional IRX-2 cytokine immunotherapy. The material was lymph node tissue, obtained from a patient treated with IRX-2 immunotherapy. Receptor source: a human donor with breast cancer.

The chain recombines TRBV28 with TRBJ2-5; 7 positions match TRBD2. Germline CDR1 and CDR2: MDHEN and SYDVKM. The trim removed 4 bases at V and 5 bases at J, leaving 13 bases unmatched. This CDR3 region has 16 residues. The CDR3 spells CASSYRGRLGLETQYF. DNA of the CDR3: TGTGCCAGCAGTTACCGCGGGAGATTAGGTTTGGAGACCCAGTACTTC. The variable domain in full, with the rest retrieved from reference TRBV28 and TRBJ2-5, is DVKVTQSSRYLVKRTGEKVFLECVQDMDHENMFWYRQDPGLGLRLIYFSYDVKMKEKGDIPEGYSVSREKKERFSLILESASTNQTSMYLCASSYRGRLGLETQYFGPGTRLLVL.

This clone came up a few times. The chain employs TRBV15 and TRBJ1-5; no reliable D call. V gave up 7 bases and J gave up 7 bases, with 20 bases separating them. The CDR3 runs to 15 residues. From germline, CDR1 is LNHNV and CDR2 YYDKDF (reference sequence). The CDR3 DNA sequence: TGTGCCACCACTTACCAAGGAATATCTGGCCAGCCCCAGCATTTT. It yields the protein CATTYQGISGQPQHF.

V usage is TRBV19 and J usage is TRBJ1-1; D not certain. Germline V gene data show CDR1 as LNHDA and CDR2 as SQIVND (reference sequence). This CDR3 spans 13 amino acids. The V end lost 4 bases, the J end lost 1 base, and 7 bases lay between the germline ends. DNA of the CDR3: TGTGCCAGTAGTAACACTAGGAACACTGAAGCTTTCTTT. Protein product: CASSNTRNTEAFF.

The CDR3 DNA follows: TGCGCCAGCAGCTTGGTGGGCGGCCAGCTGGCCAAAAACATTCAGTACTTC. This translates into CASSLVGGQLAKNIQYF. This sequence joins TRBV5-1 and TRBJ2-4; the D is unclear. Germline V gene data show CDR1 as SGHRS and CDR2 as YFSETQ. Between the trimmed V and J ends, which lost 0 bases and 1 base, there was a span of 14 bases. The CDR3 contains 17 residues.

The gene calls are TRBV28 and TRBJ1-4; maybe TRBD1 (5 bases). Trimming removed 5 bases at V and 7 bases at J, with 20 bases between. Germline V gene sequence: CDR1 MDHEN, CDR2 SYDVKM. This CDR3 is 16 amino acids long. CDR3: CASSIAGAAGLEKLFF. Written as DNA, the CDR3 is TGTGCCAGCAGTATTGCCGGGGCCGCCGGCCTTGAAAAACTGTTTTTT.

This clone was seen a few times. V gene TRBV6-8 combines with J gene TRBJ1-4; 7 bases fit TRBD1. V shed 9 bases and J 5 bases; nucleotides not matched to a gene: 15. CDR3 length equals 16 residues. CDR1 and CDR2 from the germline V gene are MNHGY and SAAAGT. CDR3 sequence reads: CASSLLTGLKNEKLFF. DNA of the CDR3: TGTGCCAGTAGCCTTCTGACAGGGTTAAAGAATGAAAAACTGTTTTTT.

The chain links TRBV19 to TRBJ1-5; TRBD1 might be the D (6 bases). Germline loops: CDR1 LNHDA, CDR2 SQIVND (reference sequence). V lost 7 bases to trimming and J lost 1 base, with 14 bases between them. The CDR3 is made up of 15 amino acids. CDR3 DNA sequence: TGTGCCAGTAACGTGGGGGCAGGGAGCAATCAGCCCCAGCATTTT. It codes for CASNVGAGSNQPQHF. The complete variable domain, with remaining parts taken from reference TRBV19 and TRBJ1-5, reads DGGITQSPKYLFRKEGQNVTLSCEQNLNHDAMYWYRQDPGQGLRLIYYSQIVNDFQKGDIAEGYSVSREKKESFPLTVTSAQKNPTAFYLCASNVGAGSNQPQHFGDGTRLSIL.

In its sample, this clone was seen once. The V and J genes are TRBV6-8 and TRBJ1-4, with a possible D match to TRBD1 (6 bases). Germline V lookup: CDR1 MNHGY, CDR2 SAAAGT. V lost 0 bases and J 7 bases, leaving 12 bases between the germline ends. The CDR3 totals 15 residues. CDR3 nucleotide sequence: TGTGCCAGCAGTTACTCGGGGGGCGGGACTGAAAAACTGTTTTTT. Amino acids: CASSYSGGGTEKLFF.

The chain carries TRBV6-7 and TRBJ2-2, with 10 bases lining up with TRBD2. TRBV6-7 is recorded as an ORF, its role being uncertain. J gave up 0 bases and V 7 bases, and 2 bases lay outside the gene matches. The length of the CDR3 is 15 residues. The CDR3 DNA sequence: TGTGCCAGCAATAGCGGGGGGCCGAACACCGGGGAGCTGTTTTTT. Protein product: CASNSGGPNTGELFF.

The chain combines TRBV6-8 with TRBJ2-1, with no clear D. Germline values: CDR1 MNHGY, CDR2 SAAAGT. V was clipped by 10 bases and J by 5 bases, with 24 bases between them. CDR3 length: 16 residues. CDR3 in DNA: TGTGCCACCTTTCTCGATTCGAGGACGTTTGACAATGAGCAGTTCTTC. Its translation: CATFLDSRTFDNEQFF.

This clone was picked up one time. The J gene is TRBJ1-1, the V gene TRBV30; unclear D gene. This CDR3 region has 14 residues. Germline CDR1 is GTSNPN and CDR2 is SVGIG (reference sequence). Trimming cost V 4 bases and J 1 base, with 13 bases left between them. The CDR3 DNA reads TGTGCCTGGATTTATTTGGGGAGGAACACTGAAGCTTTCTTT. Translated: CAWIYLGRNTEAFF. The full variable domain, completed using reference TRBV30 and TRBJ1-1, is SQTIHQWPATLVQPVGSPLSLECTVEGTSNPNLYWYRQAAGRGLQLLFYSVGIGQISSEVPQNLSASRPQDRQFILSSKKLLLSDSGFYLCAWIYLGRNTEAFFGQGTRLTVV.

The chain links TRBV7-2 to TRBJ2-3, with 7 bases that match TRBD2. The CDR3 sequence is 15 residues long. The germline V gene has CDR1 SGHTA and CDR2 FQGNSA. Trimming removed 3 bases from V and 7 bases from J; junction bases left unmatched: 10. The CDR3 DNA sequence: TGTGCCAGCAGCTTCCGAGCGGGGAAGGAATATACGCAGTATTTT. The encoded protein is CASSFRAGKEYTQYF.

The V and J genes are TRBV19 and TRBJ1-1; D is unclear. The CDR3 loop spans 11 amino acids. Germline CDR1 reads LNHDA; CDR2 reads SQIVND (reference sequence). V was cut by 2 bases and J by 7 bases, with 5 bases left in between. CDR3 loop: CASSIRGEAFF. The CDR3, as DNA: TGTGCCAGTAGTATAAGAGGTGAAGCTTTCTTT.

The chain links TRBV19 to TRBJ2-3; perhaps D is TRBD1 or TRBD2 (6 bases each). Germline CDR1 is LNHDA and CDR2 is SQIVND (reference sequence). The CDR3 is 17 residues long. V lost 2 bases and J lost 5, with 20 bases in between. The CDR3 is CASSIRGETHRKDTQYF. The CDR3 DNA reads as TGTGCCAGTAGTATAAGGGGGGAGACACATCGAAAAGATACGCAGTATTTT. Combining the CDR3 with reference TRBV19 and TRBJ2-3 gives the whole variable domain DGGITQSPKYLFRKEGQNVTLSCEQNLNHDAMYWYRQDPGQGLRLIYYSQIVNDFQKGDIAEGYSVSREKKESFPLTVTSAQKNPTAFYLCASSIRGETHRKDTQYFGPGTRLTVL.

The gene calls are TRBV5-1 and TRBJ1-3; D call uncertain. Germline V gene lookup returns CDR1 SGHRS and CDR2 YFSETQ. CDR3 length: 15 amino acids. Deletions cut 0 bases from V and 4 bases from J, with 11 bases between. The CDR3 sequence is CASSLEGPEGNTIYF. The CDR3 DNA is TGCGCCAGCAGCTTGGAGGGCCCGGAAGGAAACACCATATATTTT.

The rearrangement uses TRBV28 and TRBJ2-7, with 9 bases lining up with TRBD1. Germline values: CDR1 MDHEN, CDR2 SYDVKM. CDR3 length: 12 amino acids. Trimming removed 5 bases from V and 6 bases from J; junction bases left unmatched: 2. This chain's CDR3 is CASSRTGVEQYF. Here the CDR3 DNA reads TGTGCCAGCAGTCGGACAGGGGTCGAGCAGTACTTC.

The chain links TRBV4-1 to TRBJ1-2; D is undetermined. Per the germline V gene, CDR1 is MGHRA and CDR2 is YSYEKL. Between the trimmed V and J ends, which lost 0 bases and 4 bases, there was a span of 18 bases. The length of the CDR3 is 17 residues. The CDR3 reads CASSQDPEGTPSYGYTF. As DNA, the CDR3 is TGCGCCAGCAGCCAAGATCCTGAGGGAACCCCCTCCTATGGCTACACCTTC.

The rearrangement uses TRBV29-1 and TRBJ2-7; 8 bases map to TRBD2. The junction had 12 bases not matched to a gene; V was cut back by 5 bases and J by 3 bases. This CDR3 is built from 15 residues. Per the germline V gene, CDR1 is SQVTM and CDR2 is ANQGSEA. The CDR3 DNA reads TGCAGCGTTTTCTCCTCACTAGCGGCCCTCTACGAGCAGTACTTC. Translation: CSVFSSLAALYEQYF.

This clone has more than one count but fewer than ten. The rearrangement links TRBV19 to TRBJ2-2; D remains ambiguous. Germline CDR1 is LNHDA and CDR2 is SQIVND (reference sequence). This CDR3 region has 12 residues. Trimming cost V 5 bases and J 7 bases, with 8 bases left between them. Written as DNA, the CDR3 is TGTGCCAGTAGTGCAGGTCTCGGGGAGCTGTTTTTT. It translates to CASSAGLGELFF.

The rearrangement links TRBV28 to TRBJ2-3, with a possible D match to TRBD1 (6 bases). V was clipped by 9 bases and J by 4 bases, with 11 bases between them. The germline V gene encodes CDR1 MDHEN and CDR2 SYDVKM. The CDR3 runs 12 residues. The CDR3 DNA reads as TGTGCCAGTCGGACAGTTTCAGATACGCAGTATTTT. Protein product: CASRTVSDTQYF.

This clone was picked up a small number of times. The chain is built from TRBV5-1 and TRBJ2-7, with D possibly matching TRBD2 (5 bases). The V gene's germline CDR1 is SGHRS and CDR2 YFSETQ. V was pared by 3 bases and J by 5 bases, with 15 bases between. The length of the CDR3 is 14 residues. CDR3 in DNA: TGCGCCAGCAGCTCCCCGGGGAGAGCCAACGAGCAGTACTTC. Protein sequence: CASSSPGRANEQYF.

This chain links TRBV18 with TRBJ2-2; 8 bases are shared with TRBD1. The V gene's germline CDR1 is KGHSH and CDR2 LQKENI. This CDR3 contains 16 residues. The junction had 6 bases not matched to a gene; V was cut back by 3 bases and J by 3 bases. In DNA form, the CDR3 reads TGTGCCAGCTCACCTCCGGGACAGGCGTACACCGGGGAGCTGTTTTTT. Residues: CASSPPGQAYTGELFF.

This clone is large (0.1 to 1%) within its sample. The chain carries TRBV30 and TRBJ1-4, with D unresolved. This CDR3 comprises 12 residues. The V gene's germline CDR1 is GTSNPN and CDR2 SVGIG (reference sequence). V shed 4 bases and J shed 7 bases, with 10 bases lying between them. CDR3: CAWNWLGEKLFF. For the CDR3, the DNA is TGTGCCTGGAATTGGCTGGGTGAAAAACTGTTTTTT.

The chain recombines TRBV10-2 with TRBJ1-3, with D possibly being TRBD1 (6 bases). Deletions cut 5 bases from V and 4 bases from J, with 18 bases between. The CDR3 is 16 amino acids. Germline values: CDR1 WSHSY, CDR2 SAAADI. For the CDR3, the DNA is TGCGCCAGCAGTTACCGGGGGGGGGCGCAGGGAAACACCATATATTTT. Translating gives CASSYRGGAQGNTIYF.

V and J are TRBV6-7 and TRBJ1-5, with D perhaps TRBD1 (6 bases). TRBV6-7 is labeled an ORF, and its function is uncertain. Trimming shortened V by 5 bases and J by 5 bases, and 13 bases separated the two germline ends. This CDR3 comprises 14 residues. DNA of the CDR3: TGTGCCAGCAGTGAACAGGGTTATGATCAGCCCCAGCATTTT. Its translation is CASSEQGYDQPQHF.

This chain connects TRBV18 to TRBJ2-7; possibly TRBD1 or TRBD2 for D (5 bases each). Germline V gene data show CDR1 as KGHSH and CDR2 as LQKENI. Trimming stripped 3 bases from V and 2 bases from J, with 14 bases between. The CDR3 consists of 15 residues. CDR3 DNA: TGTGCCAGCTCACCTAATTGGGACCCGACCTACGAGCAGTACTTC. Translation gives CASSPNWDPTYEQYF.

CDR3 coding DNA: TGTGCCAGCACTCCAGCGGGGGAAACCTACGAGCAGTACTTC. It codes for CASTPAGETYEQYF. This sequence joins TRBV28 and TRBJ2-7; the match to TRBD2 covers 8 bases. Germline values: CDR1 MDHEN, CDR2 SYDVKM. The trim removed 7 bases at V and 2 bases at J, leaving 7 bases unmatched. The CDR3 is made up of 14 amino acids.

The chain is built from TRBV7-5 and TRBJ2-2. TRBV7-5 is annotated as a pseudogene. This CDR3 is built from 14 residues. CDR3: CASSHLVVTGELFF. Here the CDR3 DNA reads TGTGCCAGCAGCCATCTGGTCGTCACCGGGGAGCTGTTTTTT.

As DNA, the CDR3 is TGTGCCACCAGCGCGCGCCCAGGGCTTGGCTCTGGAAACACCATATATTTT. This encodes CATSARPGLGSGNTIYF. This chain links TRBV15 with TRBJ1-3, with D possibly being TRBD1 (5 bases). Trimming cost V 5 bases and J 0 bases, with 17 bases left between them. CDR1 is LNHNV and CDR2 is YYDKDF in the germline V gene (reference sequence). The CDR3 is made up of 17 amino acids.

This sequence joins TRBV6-8 and TRBJ1-1; D is possibly TRBD1 (6 bases). CDR3 length: 13 amino acids. Germline V CDR1 and CDR2: MNHGY, SAAAGT. Trimming cost V 5 bases and J 4 bases, with 11 bases left between them. The CDR3 coding sequence is TGTGCCAGCAGTGGACAGCGGGGCACTGAAGCTTTCTTT. Translated, it gives CASSGQRGTEAFF.

The chain employs TRBV5-1 and TRBJ2-1; the D is unclear. The CDR3 loop spans 14 amino acids. From germline, CDR1 is SGHRS and CDR2 YFSETQ. Trimming took 4 bases from V and 4 from J, leaving 12 bases between them. CDR3 sequence (DNA): TGCGCCAGCAGCCAAGAGAAGGATTACAATGAGCAGTTCTTC. Amino acids: CASSQEKDYNEQFF.

The CDR3 sequence is CASSLPGPGEKLFF. In DNA form, the CDR3 reads TGCGCCAGCAGCCTACCCGGGCCGGGTGAAAAACTGTTTTTT. This chain links TRBV1 with TRBJ1-4. TRBV1 is termed a pseudogene. The CDR3 sequence is 14 residues long.